These 2 T cell receptor beta chains were sequenced from one sample in a study of cytomegalovirus exposure and HLA in healthy donors listed by TCRdb under 2017. The receptor library was made with the immunoSEQ multiplex PCR assay. The multiplex PCR relied on a mix of 60 forward primers for TCR Vbeta segments and 13 reverse primers for TCR Jbeta segments. In TCRdb, the immuneACCESS table is reduced to in-frame sequences with V and J assigned. These tables do not hold every clone; where another copy was compared, an unresolved V gene accounts for under half, and the others remain unexplained. The sample yields about 180,000 clones; about 77% were counted once. The top ten constitute over 2% of the sample. Sequencing was done on a sample of PBMCs. The receptors come from a man in his fifties or sixties in good health and CMV-seronegative.

The chain employs TRBV11-2 and TRBJ1-1; D remains ambiguous. This CDR3 contains 12 residues. From germline, CDR1 is SGHAT and CDR2 FQNNGV. V lost 2 bases to trimming and J lost 11 bases, with 12 bases between them. CDR3 region: CASSLYSEKAFF. The CDR3, as DNA: TGTGCCAGCAGCTTATACTCCGAGAAGGCTTTCTTT.

V gene TRBV2 combines with J gene TRBJ1-2; unclear D gene. The V and J ends lost 1 base and 8 bases respectively, with 17 bases between them. The CDR3 has 15 residues. In germline, CDR1 is SNHLY, CDR2 FYNNEI. The DNA for the CDR3 is TGTGCCAGCAGTGAAGTGCTCGGGTCATCGGTCGGCTACACCTTC. This codes for CASSEVLGSSVGYTF.